Listed here is a single T cell receptor (beta chain). Its specificity is unknown. The repertoire was sequenced with immunoSEQ multiplex PCR; TCRdb's copy has only in-frame clones and lacks some. Of tens of thousands of clones in the sample, 85% to 90% are singletons; the top ten hold about 15%. The CDR3 loop spans 12 amino acids. V was shortened by 5 bases and J by 8 bases, with 12 bases between the two germline ends. CDR1 SGHVS and CDR2 FNYEAQ come from the germline V gene. This entry is derived from a study of PD-1 blockade in classical Hodgkin lymphoma. Study-wide points: No one has yet defined what causes the repertoire differences, which may be disease activity or prior therapy. Significantly greater TCR diversity emerged by C4D1 in CD4+ cells but not CD8+ cells.

All the patients suffered relapse after autologous stem cell transplantation, and brentuximab vedotin exposure differed. The sample was peripheral blood mononuclear cells (PBMCs), taken at baseline. The TCR comes from a human donor with classical Hodgkin lymphoma. The chain couples TRBV7-6 to TRBJ1-2, with D unclear. The CDR3 DNA sequence: TGTGCCAGCAGCGTTGGAGGCGGAGGCTACACCTTC. This translates into CASSVGGGGYTF.